This T cell receptor (beta chain) was recorded in a study of vaccination effects on CD4 cells after COVID-19. There are 14 residues in the CDR3. The V gene lost 7 bases and the J gene lost 4 bases, with 19 bases spanning the gap. Germline assignment: CDR1 SQVTM and CDR2 ANQGSEA. Ahead of sequencing, the ViraFEST assay grew antigen-specific CD4+ T cells using viral peptide pools. Isolation of CD4+ T cells took place after about 10 days of culture. The study found no prior SARS-CoV-2 infection in the vaccine recipients, who tested negative for nucleocapsid antibodies. Turning to this clone: The target antigen is unknown.

Assay: immunoSEQ multiplex PCR; the TCRdb copy retains only in-frame clones and omits some. Of some 22,000 clones in the sample, 70% to 75% are singletons; the top ten hold roughly 4.7%. Material: CD4+ T cells from PBMCs cultured with SARS-CoV-2 spike peptides, obtained before COVID-19 vaccination. This TCR derives from a human donor who received a COVID-19 vaccine. This chain uses TRBV29-1 with TRBJ2-5, with D possibly matching TRBD1 (6 bases). CDR3 amino acids: CSARPGVSGETQYF. Written as DNA, the CDR3 is TGCAGCGCACGACCAGGGGTGAGCGGAGAGACCCAGTACTTC.